A single T cell receptor (beta chain) is shown here with its context. This CDR3 is 13 amino acids long. The V end was cut by 1 base, the J end by 5 bases, with 6 bases between. Germline CDR1 and CDR2: SGHTA and FQGNSA. These data originate in a study of OX40 agonist ivuxolimab in advanced cancers. Sequencing used immunoSEQ multiplex PCR; TCRdb keeps in-frame clones, though not all of them. Of 40,000 to 55,000 clones in the sample, roughly 88% were seen once. The TCR originated in an adult with an advanced solid tumor such as melanoma, head and neck, liver or kidney cancer. The sequences come from CD4+ or CD8+ T cells sorted from blood, collected in a trial of the OX40 agonist ivuxolimab. The gene calls are TRBV7-2 and TRBJ1-5; D gene unclear. CDR3 amino acids: CASSLVPDQPQHF. CDR3 DNA sequence: TGTGCCAGCAGCTTAGTCCCGGATCAGCCCCAGCATTTT.